These 18 T cell receptor beta chains were all obtained from the same sample, sequenced in a study of vaccination and CD4 T cells after COVID-19. Antigen specificity for these receptors is unknown. Regarding treatment: roughly 11-day PBMC culture with coronavirus spike peptide pools or control peptides (ViraFEST assay). An Oncomine TCR Beta short-read assay was used to sequence the DNA from cultured CD4+ T cells. MiXCR, run by TCRdb on the PCR reads, gives a single entry per CDR3 protein. The table includes some 12,000 distinct CDR3 sequences, about 50% detected once. Sequencing was carried out using CD4+ T cells from blood, cultured in vitro. The receptors derive from a human donor who had recovered from COVID-19.

This chain connects TRBV6-1 to TRBJ1-5; D unresolved. This CDR3 region has 13 residues. The V gene lost 2 bases and the J gene lost 7 bases, with 9 bases spanning the gap. CDR1 is MNHNS, CDR2 SASEGT, per germline. Here the CDR3 reads CASSEQRSQPQHF. The CDR3 bases are TGTGCCAGCAGTGAACAGAGATCACAGCCCCAGCATTTT.

The CDR3 bases are TGCAGTGCCGCCCCCCAGGGGGGACTAAGCACAGATACGCAGTATTTT. It specifies CSAAPQGGLSTDTQYF. The chain joins TRBV20-1 to TRBJ2-3, with D perhaps TRBD1 or TRBD2 (7 bases each). The germline V gene encodes CDR1 DFQATT and CDR2 SNEGSKA (reference sequence). This CDR3 is 16 amino acids long. Deletions cut 6 bases from V and 0 bases from J, with 19 bases between.

This clonotype was detected a few times. The chain carries TRBV20-1 and TRBJ2-2, with 12 bases aligning to TRBD2. Germline V gives CDR1 DFQATT, CDR2 SNEGSKA (reference sequence). V was clipped by 3 bases and J by 5 bases; unmatched bases: 4. The CDR3 contains 15 residues. The CDR3 DNA sequence: TGCAGTGCTAGGACTAGCGGGAGAGATACCGGGGAGCTGTTTTTT. Translating gives CSARTSGRDTGELFF.

This clonotype was picked up a small number of times. The J gene is TRBJ2-1, the V gene TRBV12-3 or TRBV12-4, with no clear D. The CDR3 runs 13 residues. Trimming removed 7 bases at V and 0 bases at J, with 7 bases between. The CDR3 sequence is CASTPSSYNEQFF. CDR3 in DNA: TGTGCCAGCACTCCCAGCTCCTACAATGAGCAGTTCTTC.

This clonotype occurred a few times. J is TRBJ2-3 and V is TRBV24-1; 11 bases align to TRBD2. Germline V gene sequence: CDR1 KGHDR, CDR2 SFDVKD. The length of the CDR3 is 18 residues. The V segment lost 9 bases and the J segment 1 base; nucleotides outside the gene matches: 14. The CDR3 DNA reads as TGTGCCACCGGAGCCACTAGCGGGAGCAGATGGGGCACAGATACGCAGTATTTT. Its translation is CATGATSGSRWGTDTQYF.

This clonotype was seen a single time. The chain is built from TRBV29-1 and TRBJ1-5; D perhaps matches TRBD1 (6 bases). The V gene lost 5 bases and the J gene lost 10 bases, with 18 bases spanning the gap. Germline CDR1 reads SQVTM; CDR2 reads ANQGSEA. There are 13 residues in the CDR3. The CDR3 protein is CSVPDRPLDPQHF. CDR3 in DNA: TGCAGCGTTCCTGACAGGCCCCTTGACCCCCAGCATTTT.

The CDR3 DNA reads TGTGCCAGCAGGGGACAGGGGGAAAATCAGCCCCAGCATTTT. It translates to CASRGQGENQPQHF. V usage is TRBV7-2 and J usage is TRBJ1-5; TRBD1 matches 11 bases. CDR1 is SGHTA and CDR2 is FQGNSA in the germline V gene. Trimming removed 6 bases from V and 4 bases from J; junction bases left unmatched: 2. The CDR3 runs to 14 residues.

The chain combines TRBV15 with TRBJ1-5; D unresolved. Germline V gene lookup returns CDR1 LNHNV and CDR2 YYDKDF (reference sequence). V shed 5 bases and J shed 0 bases, with 17 bases lying between them. The CDR3 extends over 17 amino acids. The CDR3 is CATSRKNGRISNQPQHF. The CDR3 nucleotides read TGTGCCACCAGCCGAAAAAATGGGAGAATTAGCAATCAGCCCCAGCATTTT.

The gene calls are TRBV28 and TRBJ2-1; D is uncertain. Germline CDR1 and CDR2: MDHEN and SYDVKM. Trimming stripped 5 bases from V and 6 bases from J, with 14 bases between. This CDR3 contains 14 residues. CDR3 amino acids: CASSPIAFGNEQFF. As DNA, the CDR3 is TGTGCCAGCAGTCCTATAGCATTTGGCAATGAGCAGTTCTTC.

This clonotype was counted once. The V gene is TRBV20-1, the J gene TRBJ2-7, with TRBD2 matching over 9 bases. V was clipped by 0 bases and J by 0 bases; unmatched bases: 3. CDR3 length equals 15 residues. Germline V lookup: CDR1 DFQATT, CDR2 SNEGSKA (reference sequence). DNA for the CDR3: TGCAGTGCTAGAGATGGGGGACTAGCCTCCTACGAGCAGTACTTC. Protein product: CSARDGGLASYEQYF.

The V gene is TRBV20-1, the J gene TRBJ2-3, with TRBD2 identical over 9 bases. Germline-derived CDR1 and CDR2 are DFQATT and SNEGSKA (reference sequence). This CDR3 contains 14 residues. V gave up 3 bases and J gave up 2 bases; unmatched junction bases: 3. The CDR3 nucleotides read TGCAGTGCTAGGACTAGCGGAATCACAGATACGCAGTATTTT. Its translation is CSARTSGITDTQYF.

A few counts support this clonotype. V usage is TRBV6-1 and J usage is TRBJ1-1; D is unresolved. CDR1 is MNHNS, CDR2 SASEGT, per germline. The CDR3 has 14 amino acids. The V end was cut by 3 bases, the J end by 7 bases, with 15 bases between. The CDR3 DNA follows: TGTGCCAGCAGTGAGATATCGACGTTGGTTGAAGCTTTCTTT. This sequence encodes CASSEISTLVEAFF.

CDR3 in amino acids: CASGRAGGPYSNQPQHF. The CDR3 DNA reads as TGTGCCAGCGGTCGGGCAGGGGGACCTTATAGCAATCAGCCCCAGCATTTT. The rearrangement uses TRBV6-1 and TRBJ1-5; TRBD1 aligns across 7 bases. Per germline, CDR1 MNHNS and CDR2 SASEGT. The V gene end was trimmed by 8 bases and the J gene end by 0 bases; junction bases not matched to a gene: 13. CDR3 length: 17 residues.

This clonotype was detected only a few times. The chain uses TRBV20-1 and TRBJ1-4; possible D gene TRBD1, 6 bases. Trimming shortened V by 5 bases and J by 7 bases, and 14 bases separated the two germline ends. Looked up from germline, CDR1 is DFQATT and CDR2 is SNEGSKA (reference sequence). This CDR3 is built from 13 residues. In DNA, the CDR3 is TGCAGTGCTTCGACAGGCAGACGTGAAAAACTGTTTTTT. It yields the protein CSASTGRREKLFF.

The rearrangement links TRBV20-1 to TRBJ1-5; tentative D call: TRBD1 (5 bases). Germline-derived CDR1 and CDR2 are DFQATT and SNEGSKA (reference sequence). Trimming left V 0 bases short and J 7 bases short, with 22 bases between. CDR3 length: 17 amino acids. The CDR3 region has the DNA TGCAGTGCTAGAGATTCGCGGGGAGGCAGGGTGAAACAGCCCCAGCATTTT. Its protein product is CSARDSRGGRVKQPQHF.

The chain has TRBV4-1 and TRBJ2-6, with unresolved D. Trimming stripped 4 bases from V and 0 bases from J, with 10 bases between. Germline lookup yields CDR1 MGHRA and CDR2 YSYEKL. The CDR3 is made up of 16 amino acids. The CDR3 here is CASSPTESSGANVLTF. The CDR3, as DNA: TGCGCCAGCAGCCCTACCGAGAGCTCTGGGGCCAACGTCCTGACTTTC.

The CDR3 spells CASSILAGDYEQYF. CDR3 nucleotide sequence: TGTGCCAGCAGCATACTAGCGGGAGACTACGAGCAGTACTTC. The V gene is TRBV6-1, the J gene TRBJ2-7; 11 nucleotides line up with TRBD2. The CDR3 runs 14 residues. CDR1 and CDR2 from the germline V gene are MNHNS and SASEGT. Trimming removed 6 bases from V and 3 bases from J; junction bases left unmatched: 4.

The chain carries TRBV2 and TRBJ2-1, with D hard to call. Trimming removed 7 bases at V and 1 base at J, with 8 bases between. The CDR3 consists of 13 residues. Germline V gene lookup returns CDR1 SNHLY and CDR2 FYNNEI. The CDR3: CASNELSYNEQFF. CDR3 DNA: TGTGCCAGCAACGAGCTTTCCTACAATGAGCAGTTCTTC.